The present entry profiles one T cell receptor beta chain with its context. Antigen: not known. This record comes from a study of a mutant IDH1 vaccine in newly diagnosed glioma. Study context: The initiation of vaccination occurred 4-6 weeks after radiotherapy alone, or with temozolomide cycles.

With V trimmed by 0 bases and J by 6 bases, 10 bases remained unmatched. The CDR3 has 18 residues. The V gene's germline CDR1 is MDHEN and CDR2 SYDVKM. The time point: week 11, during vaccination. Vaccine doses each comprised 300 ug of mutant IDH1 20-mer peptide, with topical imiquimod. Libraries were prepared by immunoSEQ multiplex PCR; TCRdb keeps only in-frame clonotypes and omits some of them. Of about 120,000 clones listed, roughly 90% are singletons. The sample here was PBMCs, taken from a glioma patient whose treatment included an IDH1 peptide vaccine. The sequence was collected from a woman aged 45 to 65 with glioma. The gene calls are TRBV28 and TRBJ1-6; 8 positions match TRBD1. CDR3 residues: CASSLWRFGTGRNSPLHF. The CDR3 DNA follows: TGTGCCAGCAGTTTATGGAGATTCGGGACAGGCCGTAATTCACCCCTCCACTTT.